These 16 T cell receptor beta chains were sequenced from one sample in a study of blood T cell repertoires in COVID-19. Sequenced by immunoSEQ multiplex PCR; TCRdb stores in-frame clones only, minus some. Here the sample spans around 270,000 clones, roughly 84% being singletons. The material sequenced was peripheral blood. The origin of the receptors is a man in his fifties or sixties with acute or convalescent COVID-19.

The chain employs TRBV19 and TRBJ1-6, with 9 bases fitting TRBD1. The CDR3 is made up of 13 amino acids. The germline V gene encodes CDR1 LNHDA and CDR2 SQIVND (reference sequence). V dropped 7 bases and J dropped 9; count of bases not matched to a gene: 4. This chain's CDR3 is CASKGQGGSPLHF. The CDR3 DNA reads TGTGCCAGTAAGGGACAGGGCGGTTCACCCCTCCACTTT.

A note on this clone: The sample carries other DNA sequences with the same CDR3. This chain uses TRBV28 with TRBJ1-3, with D hard to call. Germline assignment: CDR1 MDHEN and CDR2 SYDVKM. The CDR3 loop spans 12 amino acids. Between the trimmed V and J ends, which lost 5 bases and 4 bases, there was a span of 6 bases. The CDR3 reads CASSLRGNTIYF. CDR3 DNA: TGTGCCAGCAGTCTGAGGGGAAACACCATATATTTT. The full variable domain, in which reference TRBV28 and TRBJ1-3 provide the parts outside the CDR3, is DVKVTQSSRYLVKRTGEKVFLECVQDMDHENMFWYRQDPGLGLRLIYFSYDVKMKEKGDIPEGYSVSREKKERFSLILESASTNQTSMYLCASSLRGNTIYFGEGSWLTVV.

This sequence joins TRBV5-6 and TRBJ2-1, with a tentative D call TRBD1 (5 bases). Germline CDR1 and CDR2: SGHDT and YYEEEE. V gave up 4 bases and J gave up 3 bases, with 11 bases separating them. CDR3 length equals 14 residues. Written as DNA, the CDR3 is TGTGCCAGCAGCCGCGCAGGGATCTACAATGAGCAGTTCTTC. Protein: CASSRAGIYNEQFF.

The chain joins TRBV6-4 to TRBJ2-2; 7 bases fit TRBD1. J gave up 0 bases and V 4 bases, and 5 bases lay outside the gene matches. CDR1 and CDR2 (germline): MRHNA, SNTAGT. This CDR3 spans 16 amino acids. CDR3 amino acids: CASSAGTDANTGELFF. DNA of the CDR3: TGTGCCAGCAGTGCCGGGACAGACGCGAACACCGGGGAGCTGTTTTTT.

The V gene is TRBV2, the J gene TRBJ1-2, with 10 bases fitting TRBD1. The J segment lost 8 bases and the V segment lost 4 bases, leaving 7 bases of the junction unmatched. The CDR3 sequence is 14 residues long. Germline V gene data show CDR1 as SNHLY and CDR2 as FYNNEI. The CDR3 DNA reads TGTGCCAGCAGTGTAGACAGGGGGCCCGAGGGCTACACCTTC. Translation: CASSVDRGPEGYTF.

This chain joins TRBV6-4 and TRBJ2-5, with 11 bases aligning to TRBD2. Looked up from germline, CDR1 is MRHNA and CDR2 is SNTAGT. Trimming at V came to 5 bases and at J to 5 bases, leaving 13 bases not matched to a gene. CDR3 length equals 17 residues. The CDR3: CASSTLTSGSAGETQYF. Here the CDR3 DNA reads TGTGCCAGCAGTACCTTAACTAGCGGGAGCGCGGGGGAGACCCAGTACTTC.

This chain uses TRBV28 with TRBJ2-7; D is possibly TRBD2 (7 bases). Germline assignment: CDR1 MDHEN and CDR2 SYDVKM. V shed 5 bases and J shed 4 bases, with 21 bases lying between them. This CDR3 is 16 amino acids long. The CDR3 here is CASSAALGGALYEQYF. As DNA, the CDR3 is TGTGCCAGCAGTGCCGCACTGGGGGGGGCGTTGTACGAGCAGTACTTC. Combining the CDR3 with reference TRBV28 and TRBJ2-7 gives the whole variable domain DVKVTQSSRYLVKRTGEKVFLECVQDMDHENMFWYRQDPGLGLRLIYFSYDVKMKEKGDIPEGYSVSREKKERFSLILESASTNQTSMYLCASSAALGGALYEQYFGPGTRLTVT.

This sequence joins TRBV19 and TRBJ1-6, with D tentatively TRBD1 (6 bases). The CDR3 totals 14 residues. Trimming removed 5 bases from V and 4 bases from J, with 9 bases in between. CDR1 LNHDA and CDR2 SQIVND come from the germline V gene (reference sequence). CDR3: CASSLQGYNSPLHF. DNA of the CDR3: TGTGCCAGTAGTCTACAGGGTTATAATTCACCCCTCCACTTT.

This clone occurred once. The genes are TRBV11-2 and TRBJ1-6; maybe TRBD1 (6 bases). The germline V gene has CDR1 SGHAT and CDR2 FQNNGV. There are 14 residues in the CDR3. Between the trimmed V and J ends, which lost 2 bases and 10 bases, there was a span of 12 bases. The CDR3 loop is CASSLTGMGSPLHF. The CDR3 DNA is TGTGCCAGCAGCTTAACAGGGATGGGATCACCCCTCCACTTT.

The genes are TRBV15 and TRBJ2-2; TRBD2 matches 9 bases. V was pared by 4 bases and J by 6 bases, with 9 bases of the junction left unmatched. The CDR3 consists of 16 residues. Germline CDR1 and CDR2: LNHNV and YYDKDF (reference sequence). The CDR3 sequence is CATSTRTSVPAGELFF. In DNA, the CDR3 is TGTGCCACCAGCACTCGGACTAGCGTGCCCGCCGGGGAGCTGTTTTTT.

V usage is TRBV7-2 and J usage is TRBJ2-3; TRBD2 matches at 8 bases. This CDR3 contains 15 residues. The trim removed 5 bases at V and 6 bases at J, leaving 10 bases unmatched. Germline CDR1 and CDR2: SGHTA and FQGNSA. CDR3 loop: CASSREGGTADTQYF. The CDR3 nucleotides read TGTGCCAGCAGCCGGGAGGGTGGGACGGCCGATACGCAGTATTTT.

The chain uses TRBV18 and TRBJ1-1; D uncertain. Germline V gene data show CDR1 as KGHSH and CDR2 as LQKENI. CDR3 length: 16 residues. The V end lost 8 bases, the J end lost 3 bases, and 22 bases lay between the germline ends. The CDR3 DNA reads TGTGCCAGCACATGGCGGGCCAGCTCCCGGGACACTGAAGCTTTCTTT. It translates to CASTWRASSRDTEAFF.

The rearrangement links TRBV2 to TRBJ1-5; D is unclear. V was cut by 2 bases and J by 7 bases, with 9 bases left in between. The CDR3 is made up of 13 amino acids. Germline assignment: CDR1 SNHLY and CDR2 FYNNEI. The CDR3 coding sequence is TGTGCCAGCAGTGAATCTCTAGGACAGCCCCAGCATTTT. It specifies CASSESLGQPQHF.

This clone came up once. This chain connects TRBV3-1 (or the pseudogene TRBV3-2) to TRBJ2-3; 9 nucleotides agree with TRBD2. This CDR3 region has 13 residues. Unmatched junction bases numbered 3, after V lost 9 bases and J lost 2 bases. The germline V gene has CDR1 LGHDT and CDR2 YNNKEL (reference sequence). CDR3 sequence (DNA): TGTGCCAGTACTAGCGGGTCCACAGATACGCAGTATTTT. Amino acid sequence: CASTSGSTDTQYF.

The chain joins TRBV25-1 to TRBJ2-2, with 10 bases that match TRBD1. Looked up from germline, CDR1 is MGHDK and CDR2 is SYGVNS. V was clipped by 3 bases and J by 4 bases; unmatched bases: 5. CDR3 length: 16 residues. CDR3 region: CASSDRTGGPTGELFF. In nucleotides, the CDR3 is TGTGCCAGCAGTGACCGGACAGGGGGACCCACCGGGGAGCTGTTTTTT.

Points on this clone: The same CDR3 can be traced to other DNA sequences in this sample. V and J are TRBV20-1 and TRBJ1-1; D is unclear. The CDR3 extends over 11 amino acids. Trimming shortened V by 3 bases and J by 4 bases, and 6 bases separated the two germline ends. Germline V gene lookup returns CDR1 DFQATT and CDR2 SNEGSKA (reference sequence). This CDR3 is CSARAGTEAFF. For the CDR3, the DNA is TGCAGTGCTAGGGCGGGCACTGAAGCTTTCTTT.